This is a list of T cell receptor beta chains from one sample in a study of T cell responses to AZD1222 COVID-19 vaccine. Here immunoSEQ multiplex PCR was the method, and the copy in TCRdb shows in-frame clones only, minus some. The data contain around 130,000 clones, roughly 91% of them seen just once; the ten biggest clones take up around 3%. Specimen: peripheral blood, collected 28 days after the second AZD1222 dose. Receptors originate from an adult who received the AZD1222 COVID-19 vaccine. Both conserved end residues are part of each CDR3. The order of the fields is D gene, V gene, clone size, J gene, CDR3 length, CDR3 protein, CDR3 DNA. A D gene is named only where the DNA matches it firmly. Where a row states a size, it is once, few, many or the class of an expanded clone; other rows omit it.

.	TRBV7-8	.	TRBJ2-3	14	CASSRGGITDTQYF	TGTGCCAGCAGCCGAGGGGGGATCACAGATACGCAGTATTTT
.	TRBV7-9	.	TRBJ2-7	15	CASSLFTGVVYEQYF	TGTGCCAGCAGCTTATTTACGGGAGTGGTATACGAGCAGTACTTC
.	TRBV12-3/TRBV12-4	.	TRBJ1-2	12	CASSLGQYGYTF	TGTGCCAGCAGTTTAGGGCAGTATGGCTACACCTTC
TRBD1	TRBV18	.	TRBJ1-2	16	CASSPTGQGGIYGYTF	TGTGCCAGCTCACCCACCGGACAGGGGGGAATCTATGGCTACACCTTC
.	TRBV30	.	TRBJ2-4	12	CAWELATRIQYF	TGTGCCTGGGAGCTTGCCACGCGGATTCAGTACTTC
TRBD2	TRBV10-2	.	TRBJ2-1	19	CASRGTLLAGLLSYNEQFF	TGCGCCAGCAGGGGAACCTTGCTAGCGGGACTGCTCTCCTACAATGAGCAGTTCTTC
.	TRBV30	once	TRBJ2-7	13	CAWRRSPGIEQYF	TGTGCCTGGAGGCGATCTCCCGGGATCGAGCAGTACTTC
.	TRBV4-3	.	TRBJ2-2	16	CASSQDTGGHTGKLFF	TGCGCCAGCAGCCAAGATACGGGGGGCCACACCGGGAAGCTGTTTTTT
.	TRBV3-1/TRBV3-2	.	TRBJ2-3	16	CASSPVAAASTDTQYF	TGTGCCAGCAGCCCCGTAGCGGCAGCTAGCACAGATACGCAGTATTTT
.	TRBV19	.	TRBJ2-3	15	CASSIEGTGADTQYF	TGTGCCAGTAGTATTGAGGGAACCGGGGCAGATACGCAGTATTTT
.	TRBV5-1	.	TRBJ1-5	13	CASSLDEGQPQHF	TGCGCCAGCAGCTTGGATGAGGGCCAGCCCCAGCATTTT
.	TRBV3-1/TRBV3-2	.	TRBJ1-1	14	CASSQGGGNTEAFF	TGTGCCAGCAGCCAAGGGGGAGGGAACACTGAAGCTTTCTTT
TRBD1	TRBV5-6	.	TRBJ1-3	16	CASSPGTGRAGNTIYF	TGTGCCAGCAGCCCCGGGACAGGAAGAGCTGGAAACACCATATATTTT
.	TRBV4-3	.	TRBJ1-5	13	CASSQDVGQPQHF	TGCGCCAGCAGCCAAGATGTGGGGCAGCCCCAGCATTTT
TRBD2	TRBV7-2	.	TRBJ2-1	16	CASSLATSGAYNEQFF	TGTGCCAGCAGCTTAGCGACTAGCGGAGCCTACAATGAGCAGTTCTTC
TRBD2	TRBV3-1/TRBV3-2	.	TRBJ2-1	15	CASSRIAGVNNEQFF	TGTGCCAGCTCAAGAATAGCGGGGGTGAACAATGAGCAGTTCTTC
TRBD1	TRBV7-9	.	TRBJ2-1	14	CASSLGSDRDEQFF	TGTGCCAGCAGCTTAGGGTCTGACAGGGATGAGCAGTTCTTC
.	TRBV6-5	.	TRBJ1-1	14	CASSYSRVYTEAFF	TGTGCCAGCAGTTACAGTCGAGTCTACACTGAAGCTTTCTTT
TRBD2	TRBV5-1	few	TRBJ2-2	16	CASSILAGGDTGELFF	TGCGCCAGCAGCATTCTGGCGGGGGGAGACACCGGGGAGCTGTTTTTT